A selection of T cell receptor beta chains follows, all from one sample in a study of T cells in Graves' hyperthyroidism and ophthalmopathy. Via MiXCR, TCRdb re-called the multiplex PCR reads, giving one row per CDR3 protein. Of 450,000 to 700,000 distinct CDR3 sequences in the sample, about half were seen once. Sequencing was performed on peripheral blood or thyroid tissue (not recorded which). These receptors were collected from a woman younger than 35 with Graves' hyperthyroidism. Both conserved end residues are trimmed from each CDR3.

>TRBV2|TRBJ2-5
ASSFPGQGGETQY
>TRBV19|TRBJ2-2
ASGGAGGNTGELF
>TRBV4-1|TRBJ1-1
ASRQTGDSLGTEAL
>TRBV7-9|TRBJ1-1
ASSFTGSPAHTEAF
>TRBV29-1|TRBJ1-4
SVRQGGNGEKLF
>TRBV29-1|TRBJ1-4
SVEKVTAGEKLF
>TRBV24-1|TRBJ1-1
ATRQEHTEAF
>TRBV29-1|TRBJ2-7
SVSGQGHYEQY
>TRBV7-9|TRBJ2-3
ASSLLQGKDTDTQY
>TRBV12-5|TRBJ1-1
ASGPAGTRGEAF
>TRBV20-1|TRBJ1-2
SAISGGYT
>TRBV29-1|TRBJ1-4
SVVWTGKEKLF
>TRBV5-5|TRBJ1-5
ASTLGAGGNQPQH
>TRBV13|TRBJ1-1
ASETANTEAF
>TRBV12-5|TRBJ1-2
ASGSVLNLDRVTYGYT
>TRBV20-1|TRBJ2-5
SARTGGTGYHQPQY
>TRBV6-1|TRBJ2-5
ASSEEGGAEETQY
>TRBV12-5|TRBJ1-1
ASGTTVGPEAF
>TRBV6-2/TRBV6-3|TRBJ2-3
ASSEDSTSTDTQY
>TRBV2|TRBJ1-2
ASSEGTGRDDGYT
>TRBV7-2|TRBJ1-1
ASSSRDSGEAF
>TRBV7-9|TRBJ2-5
ASSFDRVETQY
>TRBV7-2|TRBJ1-5
ASSSRAGVEGQPQH
>TRBV27|TRBJ1-3
ASSSRDTGNTIY
>TRBV29-1|TRBJ1-5
SVVKTGGENNEH
>TRBV10-3|TRBJ1-5
AISYFPPTGDSNQPQH
>TRBV10-1|TRBJ2-5
ASSTGTSGQETQY
>TRBV2|TRBJ1-4
ASREQGYNEKLF
>TRBV2|TRBJ1-3
ASSDLFGNTIY
>TRBV7-9|TRBJ2-7
ASSLVTSPSPNEQY
>TRBV2|TRBJ2-7
ASSEPLRPERY
>TRBV5-8|-
ASSLNRENIQY
>TRBV10-2|TRBJ2-7
ASSEDTGTYEQY